This is a list of T cell receptor beta chains from one sample in a study of blood T cell repertoires in COVID-19. TCRdb keeps only in-frame clones here, not all; method: immunoSEQ multiplex PCR. Of roughly 230,000 clones in the sample, 82% were seen once. Sequenced sample: PBMCs or T cells enriched from blood (not recorded which). These receptors were taken from a woman in her sixties or seventies who had recovered from COVID-19. CDR3s include the opening cysteine and the closing phenylalanine or tryptophan. The D gene is left open where the match is weak. Size is omitted from some rows. Given values are once, few, many or a class for expanded clones.

V,J,size,D,CDR3,DNA
TRBV6-5,TRBJ2-7,once,.,CASSYSGTYPYEQYF,TGTGCCAGCAGTTATTCCGGGACTTACCCCTACGAGCAGTACTTC
TRBV18,TRBJ1-4,.,.,CASSRQANEKLFF,TGTGCCAGCTCACGACAGGCTAATGAAAAACTGTTTTTT
TRBV5-1,TRBJ1-6,.,.,CASSLVASLRNSPLHF,TGCGCCAGCAGCTTGGTGGCAAGTCTGAGGAATTCACCCCTCCACTTT
TRBV4-2,TRBJ1-2,few,.,CASSQAGGGHGYTF,TGTGCCAGCAGCCAAGCGGGAGGTGGACATGGCTACACCTTC
TRBV3-1/TRBV3-2,TRBJ2-1,.,.,CASSQAGKTGTYNEQFF,TGTGCCAGCAGCCAAGCCGGGAAGACAGGTACCTACAATGAGCAGTTCTTC
TRBV18,TRBJ1-2,.,TRBD1,CASFSPDRAEGYTF,TGTGCCAGCTTTTCTCCGGACAGGGCCGAAGGCTACACCTTC
TRBV11-2,TRBJ2-3,.,.,CASSLVPGVIVDTQYF,TGTGCCAGCAGCTTAGTGCCGGGAGTTATAGTAGATACGCAGTATTTT
TRBV19,TRBJ1-2,.,.,CASSNRAPPYGYTF,TGTGCCAGTAGTAACAGGGCCCCCCCCTATGGCTACACCTTC
TRBV2,TRBJ2-1,.,.,CASLSLLGWVSEQFF,TGTGCCAGCCTTTCATTGTTGGGCTGGGTTAGTGAGCAGTTCTTC
TRBV6-1,TRBJ2-3,once,TRBD2,CASSEVGSGGITDTQYF,TGTGCCAGCAGTGAAGTGGGTAGCGGGGGCATCACAGATACGCAGTATTTT
TRBV4-2,TRBJ1-3,few,.,CASSPRIGGNTIYF,TGTGCCAGCAGCCCCCGGATTGGCGGGAACACCATATATTTT
TRBV2,TRBJ1-4,.,.,CASTPGTRGEKLFF,TGTGCCAGCACACCCGGGACCAGGGGAGAAAAACTGTTTTTT
TRBV19,TRBJ2-3,.,TRBD1,CASSVGTGGSDTQYF,TGTGCCAGTAGTGTCGGGACAGGGGGTTCAGATACGCAGTATTTT
TRBV27,TRBJ2-7,.,TRBD2,CASRHGLAGGGEQYF,TGTGCCAGCAGACACGGTCTAGCGGGAGGTGGGGAGCAGTACTTC
TRBV5-8,TRBJ2-5,.,TRBD1,CASSSGQGARETQYF,TGTGCCAGCAGCTCGGGACAGGGGGCGAGAGAGACCCAGTACTTC
TRBV6-5,TRBJ2-7,.,.,CASRTSSYEQYF,TGTGCCAGCAGGACATCCTCCTACGAGCAGTACTTC
TRBV6-5,TRBJ1-2,.,TRBD1,CASSRDREDYGYTF,TGTGCCAGCAGCCGGGACAGGGAGGACTATGGCTACACCTTC
TRBV12-3/TRBV12-4,TRBJ1-5,.,.,CASRGGVGPQHF,TGTGCCAGCCGCGGGGGGGTGGGGCCCCAGCATTTT
TRBV2,TRBJ2-7,once,.,CASSIGSEQYF,TGTGCCAGCAGTATCGGTAGTGAGCAGTACTTC
TRBV9,TRBJ1-2,.,.,CASSVEPRESYGYTF,TGTGCCAGCAGCGTAGAACCCCGGGAAAGCTATGGCTACACCTTC
TRBV6-5,TRBJ1-6,.,.,CASRQGTYNSPLHF,TGTGCCAGCAGGCAGGGTACCTATAATTCACCCCTCCACTTT
TRBV7-2,TRBJ1-5,.,TRBD1,CASSYGAGGFNQPQHF,TGTGCCAGCAGCTATGGGGCAGGGGGGTTCAATCAGCCCCAGCATTTT
TRBV2,TRBJ2-7,.,.,CASSERDEQYF,TGTGCCAGCAGTGAACGAGACGAGCAGTACTTC
TRBV7-9,TRBJ2-3,.,.,CASSRDKITDTQYF,TGTGCCAGCAGCCGTGACAAGATCACAGATACGCAGTATTTT
TRBV6-1,TRBJ1-1,.,.,CASSDRASNTEAFF,TGTGCCAGCAGTGACAGGGCTTCTAACACTGAAGCTTTCTTT
TRBV10-3,TRBJ2-3,once,.,CAISESAAVPNTDTQYF,TGTGCCATCAGTGAGTCGGCGGCTGTTCCTAACACAGATACGCAGTATTTT
TRBV19,TRBJ2-7,.,TRBD1,CASSLGTAYEQYF,TGTGCCAGTAGTCTAGGGACAGCCTACGAGCAGTACTTC
TRBV7-2,TRBJ2-3,.,TRBD2,CASSSGLAGGADTQYF,TGTGCCAGCAGCTCCGGACTAGCGGGGGGAGCAGATACGCAGTATTTT
TRBV29-1,TRBJ2-7,.,TRBD2,CSAGDGGRAIYEQYF,TGCAGCGCAGGGGATGGCGGGAGGGCAATCTACGAGCAGTACTTC
TRBV6-5,TRBJ1-2,few,.,CASSYSHTANYGYTF,TGTGCCAGCAGTTACTCTCATACAGCTAACTATGGCTACACCTTC
TRBV7-2,TRBJ1-1,.,.,CASSLFGYTEAFF,TGTGCCAGCAGCTTATTCGGTTACACTGAAGCTTTCTTT
TRBV18,TRBJ1-5,.,.,CASSETGPQHF,TGTGCCAGCTCAGAGACAGGGCCCCAGCATTTT
TRBV5-1,TRBJ2-1,.,TRBD1,CASSFMGQGASNEQFF,TGCGCCAGCAGCTTTATGGGACAGGGGGCGAGCAATGAGCAGTTCTTC
TRBV7-9,TRBJ2-2,.,TRBD2,CASRPSGTSGSVTGELFF,TGTGCCAGCAGGCCCTCGGGAACTAGCGGGAGTGTCACCGGGGAGCTGTTTTTT
TRBV11-3,TRBJ2-3,.,.,CASSQGGGGTDTQYF,TGTGCCAGCAGCCAGGGGGGTGGGGGGACAGATACGCAGTATTTT
TRBV5-1,TRBJ2-1,.,TRBD1,CASSFDRGWGNEQFF,TGCGCCAGCAGCTTCGACAGGGGTTGGGGTAATGAGCAGTTCTTC
TRBV25-1,TRBJ2-7,.,.,CASSEPATPTGEQYF,TGTGCCAGCAGTGAACCTGCGACCCCAACGGGCGAGCAGTACTTC
TRBV7-9,TRBJ2-7,.,TRBD2,CASSSGLAGDEQYF,TGTGCCAGCAGCTCCGGACTAGCGGGAGACGAGCAGTACTTC
TRBV5-1,TRBJ2-7,once,TRBD2,CASRVIPGGYEQYF,TGCGCCAGCAGAGTCATCCCGGGGGGGTACGAGCAGTACTTC
TRBV18,TRBJ1-2,.,TRBD1,CASSPGTVNSNYGYTF,TGTGCCAGCTCCCCCGGGACAGTCAATTCTAACTATGGCTACACCTTC
TRBV5-1,TRBJ1-5,.,.,CASSLEGVRNQPQHF,TGCGCCAGCAGCTTAGAGGGCGTACGGAATCAGCCCCAGCATTTT
TRBV6-5,TRBJ2-5,few,.,CASSYDSQETQYF,TGTGCCAGCAGTTACGACAGTCAAGAGACCCAGTACTTC
TRBV9,TRBJ1-2,.,TRBD1,CASSVARGRTGGDGYTF,TGTGCCAGCAGCGTAGCTAGGGGGAGGACAGGGGGCGATGGCTACACCTTC
TRBV27,TRBJ1-5,.,.,CASSLSYDQPQHF,TGTGCCAGCAGTTTATCGTATGATCAGCCCCAGCATTTT
TRBV6-6,TRBJ2-5,.,.,CAIRGGQETQYF,TGTGCCATCAGGGGGGGACAAGAGACCCAGTACTTC
TRBV24-1,TRBJ2-3,.,TRBD1,CATSDWTGDPDTQYF,TGTGCCACCAGTGACTGGACAGGGGATCCAGATACGCAGTATTTT
TRBV2,TRBJ1-3,.,.,CASRRGGGFDGTPIYF,TGTGCCAGCAGGAGAGGGGGGGGTTTTGACGGAACGCCGATATATTTT
TRBV7-9,TRBJ1-4,few,.,CASSSGRTEGEKLFF,TGTGCCAGCAGCTCGGGGCGGACAGAAGGGGAAAAACTGTTTTTT
TRBV4-2,TRBJ2-3,.,TRBD2,CASSQGRGGPSDTQYF,TGTGCCAGCAGCCAAGGGCGGGGGGGGCCCTCCGATACGCAGTATTTT
TRBV2,TRBJ2-1,.,TRBD2,CASSVSLSSGGPYNEQFF,TGTGCCAGCAGTGTTTCCCTGTCTAGCGGGGGCCCCTACAATGAGCAGTTCTTC
TRBV3-1/TRBV3-2,TRBJ2-7,.,.,CASSQGSASEQYF,TGTGCCAGCAGCCAAGGCAGCGCCAGCGAGCAGTACTTC
TRBV27,TRBJ1-2,.,.,CASSLNRNYGYTF,TGTGCCAGCAGTTTAAACAGGAACTATGGCTACACCTTC
TRBV19,TRBJ1-5,.,TRBD1,CASSLTGRQPQHF,TGTGCCAGTAGTTTGACAGGGCGCCAGCCCCAGCATTTT
TRBV9,TRBJ2-5,.,TRBD1,CASSSGKGAQETQYF,TGTGCCAGCAGCAGTGGAAAGGGGGCCCAAGAGACCCAGTACTTC
TRBV5-1,TRBJ2-2,.,.,CASRVSIGELFF,TGCGCCAGCCGAGTATCCATCGGGGAGCTGTTTTTT
TRBV6-5,TRBJ1-1,.,.,CASSYDISPMNTEAFF,TGTGCCAGCAGTTACGACATATCTCCCATGAACACTGAAGCTTTCTTT